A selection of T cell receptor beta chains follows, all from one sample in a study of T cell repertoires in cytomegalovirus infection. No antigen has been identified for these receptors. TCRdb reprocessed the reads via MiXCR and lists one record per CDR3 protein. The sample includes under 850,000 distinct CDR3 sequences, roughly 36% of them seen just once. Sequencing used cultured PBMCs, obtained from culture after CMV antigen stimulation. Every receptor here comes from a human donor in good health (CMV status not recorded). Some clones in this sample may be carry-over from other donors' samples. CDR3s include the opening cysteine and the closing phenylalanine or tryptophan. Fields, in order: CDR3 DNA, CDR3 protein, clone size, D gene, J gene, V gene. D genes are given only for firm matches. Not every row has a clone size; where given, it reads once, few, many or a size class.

TGTGCCAGCAGTTTCCTACCCCAAGAGACCCAGTACTTC CASSFLPQETQYF - - TRBJ2-5 TRBV12-3/TRBV12-4
TGCGCCCGCACCCGCGGGAGGACAGGAGGCGAAAAACTGTTTTTT CARTRGRTGGEKLFF - TRBD1 TRBJ1-4 TRBV10-1
TGTGCCACCAGTGACCCCAGCTCCACCGGGGAGCTGTTTTTT CATSDPSSTGELFF - - TRBJ2-2 TRBV24-1
TGTGCCAGTAGTGGCCGACTAGCGGGTTTTCTTAGCTCCTACAATGAGCAGTTCTTC CASSGRLAGFLSSYNEQFF many TRBD2 TRBJ2-1 TRBV19
TGTGCCAGTAGCCTAATATATGGATCTGGGGCTTTCTTT CASSLIYGSGAFF - - TRBJ1-1 TRBV19
TGTGCCAGCAGCTCGCAGACTCGGACAGGGGCGAATCGAGTTTACGCCTACGAGCAGTACTTC CASSSQTRTGANRVYAYEQYF few TRBD1 TRBJ2-7 TRBV7-8
TGTGCCACCAGCGAGGGGACAGGGCTCCTAACTGAAGCTTTCTTT CATSEGTGLLTEAFF - TRBD1 TRBJ1-1 TRBV15
TGTGCCAGCAGCTTTAACCACGGAGACTACACCTTC CASSFNHGDYTF - - TRBJ1-2 TRBV7-8
TGTGCCAGCAGCTTGGGACAGGGGAACATTCAGTACTTC CASSLGQGNIQYF many TRBD1 TRBJ2-4 TRBV7-9
TGTGCCAGCAGCTTATCGGGACAGGGTAATGAGCAGTTCTTC CASSLSGQGNEQFF few TRBD1 TRBJ2-1 TRBV11-3
TGTGCCATCAGTGGCCCCACAGGGCAGCAGTACTTC CAISGPTGQQYF few - TRBJ2-7 TRBV10-3
TGTGCCAGCAGGATGGGTCCCGGGGGGGATACGCAGTATTTT CASRMGPGGDTQYF - TRBD2 TRBJ2-3 TRBV5-5
TGTGCCAGCAGTTCACTCCGGGACAGGGGAAGAGAGCAGTACTTC CASSSLRDRGREQYF - TRBD1 TRBJ2-7 TRBV28
TGTGCCAGCAGCTTAAATGGCGGCGAAGCTTTCTTT CASSLNGGEAFF - - TRBJ1-1 TRBV7-9
TGTGCCAGTAGTGTCGCAGGGGGCGCGGGCACTGAAGCTTTCTTT CASSVAGGAGTEAFF - TRBD1 TRBJ1-1 TRBV19
TGCAGCGTTGAGTTGGGGGGCGAAGCTTTCTTT CSVELGGEAFF - - TRBJ1-1 TRBV29-1
TGTGCCAGCAGTTACGTGCGGGCCTCGAGGACAGATACGCAGTATTTT CASSYVRASRTDTQYF few - TRBJ2-3 TRBV6-2/TRBV6-3
TGCGCCAGCAGCACAAGACAGGGAAACACTGAAGCTTTCTTT CASSTRQGNTEAFF few TRBD1 TRBJ1-1 TRBV5-1
TGTGCCAGCAGCTTAGTCGGGTGGGGTTCACCCCTCCACTTT CASSLVGWGSPLHF few - TRBJ1-6 TRBV7-2
TGCGCCAGCAGGCTTACCCCGGGACAGGGGCCGACCGGGGAGCTGTTTTTT CASRLTPGQGPTGELFF - TRBD1 TRBJ2-2 TRBV4-1
TGTGCCAGCAGACCCCGGGAGGGATTAGACAATGAGCAGTTCTTC CASRPREGLDNEQFF few TRBD2 TRBJ2-1 TRBV12-3/TRBV12-4
TGTGCCAGCAGCTTAGCGGCGGGCAGTAGAGAGACCCAGTACTTC CASSLAAGSRETQYF - - TRBJ2-5 TRBV7-6
TGTGCCAGCAGCCCGGGACTCTGGGGAAACACCATATATTTT CASSPGLWGNTIYF - - TRBJ1-3 TRBV7-9
TGTGCCAGCAGCTCCCTATGGGGGCGGGACGACGGTGAGCAGTTCTTC CASSSLWGRDDGEQFF - - TRBJ2-1 TRBV28